The 22 T cell receptor beta chains in this list originate from one sample, sequenced in a study of blood T cell repertoires in COVID-19. Profiled with immunoSEQ multiplex PCR; TCRdb holds only in-frame clones, not every one. Of about 200,000 clones listed, roughly 82% were seen once; the top ten hold approximately 4.7%. Sequencing was performed on PBMCs or T cells enriched from blood (not recorded which). Receptor source: a woman aged 55-69 years with acute COVID-19.

The chain combines TRBV3-1 (or the pseudogene TRBV3-2) with TRBJ2-1, with D possibly TRBD1 on 6 matching bases. Trimming stripped 4 bases from V and 9 bases from J, with 13 bases between. Germline V lookup: CDR1 LGHDT, CDR2 YNNKEL (reference sequence). The CDR3 length is 13 residues. CDR3: CASSPQGSGEQFF. The CDR3 bases are TGTGCCAGCAGCCCCCAGGGGTCTGGTGAGCAGTTCTTC.

V and J are TRBV3-1 (or the pseudogene TRBV3-2) and TRBJ2-7; D not resolved. Trimming shortened V by 5 bases and J by 4 bases, and 15 bases separated the two germline ends. The CDR3 is 14 amino acids. CDR1 is LGHDT, CDR2 YNNKEL, per germline (reference sequence). The CDR3 DNA is TGTGCCAGCAGCTGTTCCGGGTCAATATACGAGCAGTACGTC. Residues: CASSCSGSIYEQYV.

This chain uses TRBV24-1 with TRBJ2-1; perhaps TRBD1 as D (6 bases). The CDR3 extends over 16 amino acids. V was trimmed by 4 bases and J by 0 bases, leaving 12 bases between them. CDR1 KGHDR and CDR2 SFDVKD come from the germline V gene. CDR3 coding DNA: TGTGCCACCAGTGACGCAACAGGGAGCTCCTACAATGAGCAGTTCTTC. Residues: CATSDATGSSYNEQFF.

The chain links TRBV5-4 to TRBJ1-1; D perhaps matches TRBD1 (5 bases). Trimming pared 3 bases from V and 7 bases from J, leaving 16 bases between. In germline, CDR1 is SGHNT, CDR2 YYREEE (reference sequence). The CDR3 consists of 14 residues. As DNA, the CDR3 is TGTGCCAGCAGCTCCATGCTCAGGGAAGATGAAGCTTTCTTT. It specifies CASSSMLREDEAFF.

The rearrangement links TRBV6-5 to TRBJ1-1, with a possible D match to TRBD1 (5 bases). V was shortened by 3 bases and J by 1 base, with 6 bases between the two germline ends. Germline V gene data show CDR1 as MNHEY and CDR2 as SVGAGI. This CDR3 spans 13 amino acids. The CDR3 bases are TGTGCCAGCAGTTATGGACAGAACACTGAAGCTTTCTTT. Its translation is CASSYGQNTEAFF.

The chain is built from TRBV4-1 and TRBJ1-5; D is possibly TRBD1 (6 bases). CDR3 length: 17 residues. Germline V lookup: CDR1 MGHRA, CDR2 YSYEKL. The germline V and J ends were trimmed by 0 bases and 1 base, with 13 bases remaining between them. The CDR3 region has the DNA TGCGCCAGCAGCCAAGAGTACAGGGTGGTCAGCAATCAGCCCCAGCATTTT. Protein sequence: CASSQEYRVVSNQPQHF.

The chain joins TRBV9 to TRBJ1-3, with TRBD1 matching over 9 bases. The CDR3 is 16 residues long. V lost 4 bases to trimming and J lost 0 bases; unmatched junction nucleotides: 5. CDR1 SGDLS and CDR2 YYNGEE come from the germline V gene. The CDR3 protein is CASSLTGGISGNTIYF. In DNA, the CDR3 is TGTGCCAGCAGCCTTACAGGGGGCATCTCTGGAAACACCATATATTTT.

CDR3 in amino acids: CSAGGDYEQYV. DNA of the CDR3: TGCAGTGCCGGAGGGGATTACGAGCAGTACGTC. The V gene is TRBV20-1, the J gene TRBJ2-7, with D perhaps TRBD2 (6 bases). V was shortened by 6 bases and J by 4 bases, with 10 bases between the two germline ends. The CDR3 runs to 11 residues. Germline V CDR1 and CDR2: DFQATT, SNEGSKA (reference sequence).

The V call is TRBV20-1, the J call TRBJ1-1, with D perhaps TRBD1 (5 bases). The CDR3 loop spans 12 amino acids. The germline V and J ends were trimmed by 3 bases and 10 bases, with 15 bases remaining between them. Germline assignment: CDR1 DFQATT and CDR2 SNEGSKA (reference sequence). Written as DNA, the CDR3 is TGCAGTGCTAGTCCCCCCCAAGGGGCAGCTTTCTTT. Its protein is CSASPPQGAAFF.

This clone was counted a few times. The chain couples TRBV6-5 to TRBJ1-5; TRBD1 is a possible D gene (5 bases). The CDR3 runs 16 residues. The germline gives CDR1 MNHEY, CDR2 SVGAGI. Trimming cost V 1 base and J 3 bases, with 13 bases left between them. The CDR3 region is CASSYLVRVFNQPQHF. The DNA of the CDR3 is TGTGCCAGCAGTTACTTGGTCAGGGTGTTCAATCAGCCCCAGCATTTT.

This chain connects TRBV9 to TRBJ1-2, with D perhaps matching TRBD1 (6 bases). Trimming stripped 0 bases from V and 0 bases from J, with 9 bases between. This CDR3 is 15 amino acids long. Germline values: CDR1 SGDLS, CDR2 YYNGEE. CDR3 nucleotide sequence: TGTGCCAGCAGCGTAGGTGGACAGCCTAACTATGGCTACACCTTC. Encoded protein: CASSVGGQPNYGYTF.

The J gene is TRBJ2-5, the V gene TRBV15; the match to TRBD2 covers 13 bases. The CDR3 contains 14 residues. V lost 10 bases, J lost 5 bases, and 7 bases stayed unmatched. Germline-derived CDR1 and CDR2 are LNHNV and YYDKDF (reference sequence). For the CDR3, the DNA is TGTGCCATCGGGACTAGCGGGATCAGGGAGACCCAGTACTTC. This encodes CAIGTSGIRETQYF.

This clone was picked up one time. V gene TRBV10-1 combines with J gene TRBJ2-1; 15 positions agree with TRBD2. CDR3 size: 17 residues. With 3 bases clipped from V and 5 bases from J, the junction kept 5 bases outside the gene matches. CDR1 and CDR2 from the germline V gene are WNHNN and SYGVQD (reference sequence). CDR3 residues: CASSEEGTSGGNNEQFF. The DNA of the CDR3 is TGCGCCAGCAGTGAAGAGGGGACTAGCGGGGGGAACAATGAGCAGTTCTTC.

This rearrangement joins TRBV7-2 to TRBJ2-1; 7 nucleotides align to TRBD2. Trimming removed 6 bases from V and 4 bases from J; junction bases left unmatched: 9. CDR1 and CDR2 from the germline V gene are SGHTA and FQGNSA. CDR3 length equals 15 residues. CDR3 bases: TGTGCCAGCAGAAGAGGGGCGGGGGAATACAATGAGCAGTTCTTC. Its translation is CASRRGAGEYNEQFF. Together with reference TRBV7-2 and TRBJ2-1, the CDR3 gives the full variable domain: GAGVSQSPSNKVTEKGKDVELRCDPISGHTALYWYRQSLGQGLEFLIYFQGNSAPDKSGLPSDRFSAERTGGSVSTLTIQRTQQEDSAVYLCASRRGAGEYNEQFFGPGTRLTVL.

The rearrangement links TRBV6-2 or TRBV6-3 to TRBJ2-1, with TRBD1 matching 8 bases. Germline V lookup: CDR1 MNHEY, CDR2 SVGEGT. The CDR3 has 13 residues. V shed 4 bases and J 10 bases; nucleotides not matched to a gene: 6. The CDR3, as DNA: TGTGCCAGCAGTTCAACAGGGGGAACCGAGCAGTTCTTC. Translated: CASSSTGGTEQFF.

This clone was recorded many times. The CDR3 region has the DNA TGTGCCTGGAGTGGTACAGGGCAGGCAAAACTGTTTTTT. Its translation is CAWSGTGQAKLFF. The chain links TRBV30 to TRBJ1-4; possible D gene TRBD1, 6 bases. This CDR3 has 13 amino acids. Trimming shortened V by 1 base and J by 10 bases, and 13 bases separated the two germline ends. Germline values: CDR1 GTSNPN, CDR2 SVGIG (reference sequence).

The chain links TRBV19 to TRBJ2-2; 7 nucleotides align to TRBD1. After removal of 5 bases from V and 4 bases from J, the junction contained 7 bases not matched to a gene. The germline gives CDR1 LNHDA, CDR2 SQIVND (reference sequence). The CDR3 spans 15 residues. In nucleotides, the CDR3 is TGTGCCAGTAGTGCTCAGGGGGTAGGCACCGGGGAGCTGTTTTTT. Protein sequence: CASSAQGVGTGELFF.

The genes are TRBV7-2 and TRBJ1-4; no clear D gene. This CDR3 has 15 residues. The V gene's germline CDR1 is SGHTA and CDR2 FQGNSA. The ends were cut back, 4 bases at V and 5 bases at J, with 14 bases in the middle. The CDR3 reads CASSSYQVLNEKLFF. The DNA for the CDR3 is TGTGCCAGCAGCTCCTATCAGGTTTTAAATGAAAAACTGTTTTTT.

The rearrangement joins TRBV19 to TRBJ2-5, with TRBD2 matching 12 bases. V dropped 4 bases and J dropped 3; count of bases not matched to a gene: 6. This CDR3 spans 16 amino acids. The germline gives CDR1 LNHDA, CDR2 SQIVND (reference sequence). The CDR3 reads CASSTRRTSGEETQYF. In nucleotides, the CDR3 is TGTGCCAGTAGTACGAGAAGGACTAGCGGGGAAGAGACCCAGTACTTC.

The rearrangement links TRBV4-1 to TRBJ2-1; 8 bases agree with TRBD2. This CDR3 has 14 residues. The junction had 12 bases not matched to a gene; V was cut back by 8 bases and J by 9 bases. Per the germline V gene, CDR1 is MGHRA and CDR2 is YSYEKL. The CDR3 nucleotides read TGCGCCAGCGCCTTGGGACTAGACTTAAGTGAGCAGTTCTTC. Its protein product is CASALGLDLSEQFF.

CDR3 DNA: TGTGCCAGCAGCTCGCTGTACAGTTCGTCGGTGGGCAATCAGCCCCAGCATTTT. It yields the protein CASSSLYSSSVGNQPQHF. The chain is built from TRBV27 and TRBJ1-5; D remains ambiguous. CDR3 length: 18 amino acids. With 6 bases removed from V and 2 bases from J, the gap between germline ends came to 23 bases. Germline V gene data show CDR1 as MNHEY and CDR2 as SMNVEV (reference sequence).

A single count supports this clone. The gene calls are TRBV6-5 and TRBJ2-7; D perhaps matches TRBD2 (6 bases). V was pared by 6 bases and J by 7 bases, with 22 bases between. The CDR3 totals 15 residues. Germline CDR1 and CDR2: MNHEY and SVGAGI. The CDR3 here is CASRGPRGLAGEQYF. The CDR3 DNA reads as TGTGCCAGCAGAGGGCCAAGGGGACTTGCCGGGGAGCAGTACTTC.